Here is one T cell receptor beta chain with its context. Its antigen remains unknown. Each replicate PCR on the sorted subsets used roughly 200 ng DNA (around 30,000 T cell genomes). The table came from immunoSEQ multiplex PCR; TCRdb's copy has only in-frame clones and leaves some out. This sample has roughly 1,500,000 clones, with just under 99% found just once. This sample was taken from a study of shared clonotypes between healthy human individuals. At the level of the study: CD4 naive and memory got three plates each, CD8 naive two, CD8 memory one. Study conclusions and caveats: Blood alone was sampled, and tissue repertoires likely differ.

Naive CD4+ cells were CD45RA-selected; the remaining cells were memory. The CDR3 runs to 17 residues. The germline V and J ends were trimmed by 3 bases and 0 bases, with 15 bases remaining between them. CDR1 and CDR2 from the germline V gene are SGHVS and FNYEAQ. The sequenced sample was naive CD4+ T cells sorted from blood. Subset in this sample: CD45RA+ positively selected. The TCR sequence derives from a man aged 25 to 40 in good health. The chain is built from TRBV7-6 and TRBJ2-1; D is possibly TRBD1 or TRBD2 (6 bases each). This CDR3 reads CASSLGAGTASYNEQFF. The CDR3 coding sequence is TGTGCCAGCAGCTTGGGGGCCGGGACTGCCTCCTACAATGAGCAGTTCTTC.